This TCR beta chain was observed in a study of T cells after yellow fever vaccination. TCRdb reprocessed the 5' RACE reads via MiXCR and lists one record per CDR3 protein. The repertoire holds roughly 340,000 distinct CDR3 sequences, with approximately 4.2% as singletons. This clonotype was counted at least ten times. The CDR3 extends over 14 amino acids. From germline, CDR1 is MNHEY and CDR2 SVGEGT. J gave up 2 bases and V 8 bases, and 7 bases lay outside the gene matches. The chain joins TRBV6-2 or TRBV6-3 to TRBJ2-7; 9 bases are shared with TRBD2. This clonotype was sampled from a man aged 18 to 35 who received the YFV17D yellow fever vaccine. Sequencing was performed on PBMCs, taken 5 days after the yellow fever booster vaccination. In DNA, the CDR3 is TGTGCCAGCCGGATAGCGGGGGTGACCTACGAGCAGTACTTC. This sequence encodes CASRIAGVTYEQYF.